The present T cell receptor (beta chain) was sequenced within a study of T cell changes during pregnancy in multiple sclerosis. TCRdb's table, derived via immunoSEQ multiplex PCR, lists solely in-frame clones and lacks some. Of tens of thousands of clones listed, around 90% are singletons. V lost 1 base, J lost 6 bases, and 13 bases lay in between. The CDR3 runs to 16 residues. Germline-derived CDR1 and CDR2 are KGHSH and LQKENI. Sequences were derived from CD4+ T cells from peripheral blood mononuclear cells, sampled before pregnancy. The TCR was taken from a female donor with multiple sclerosis, enrolled in a pregnancy study. The V gene is TRBV18, the J gene TRBJ1-6; D remains ambiguous. CDR3 coding DNA: TGTGCCAGCTCACCACTAGGAGGTGTCTCTAATTCACCCCTCCACTTT. This encodes CASSPLGGVSNSPLHF.